The present T cell receptor (beta chain) was sequenced within a study of identical twins. A universal primer site was incorporated via template switching, and the cDNA contained unique molecular identifiers. TCRdb analysed the 5' RACE reads with MiXCR anew, one entry per CDR3 protein. The sample lists under 300,000 distinct CDR3 sequences; roughly an eighth were seen once. No donor was unhealthy or non-Caucasian. Trimming took 6 bases from V and 2 from J; bases not matched to a gene: 12. The CDR3 runs 17 residues. General observations from the study: Sharing of beta out-of-frame sequences by twins showed a weaker excess.

Regarding this clonotype: Its antigen remains unidentified.

Another study also made use of these data, one on yellow fever vaccine responses in identical twins.

V gene TRBV12-3 or TRBV12-4 combines with J gene TRBJ1-3; 8 nucleotides align to TRBD1. This sequence originates from a woman aged 18-29 years in good health. Sequenced material: memory (CD45RO+) T cells sorted from blood. The CDR3 DNA sequence: TGTGCCAGCAGCTTTACCGGGACAGGAACTACTGGAAACACCATATATTTT. Translating it yields CASSFTGTGTTGNTIYF.